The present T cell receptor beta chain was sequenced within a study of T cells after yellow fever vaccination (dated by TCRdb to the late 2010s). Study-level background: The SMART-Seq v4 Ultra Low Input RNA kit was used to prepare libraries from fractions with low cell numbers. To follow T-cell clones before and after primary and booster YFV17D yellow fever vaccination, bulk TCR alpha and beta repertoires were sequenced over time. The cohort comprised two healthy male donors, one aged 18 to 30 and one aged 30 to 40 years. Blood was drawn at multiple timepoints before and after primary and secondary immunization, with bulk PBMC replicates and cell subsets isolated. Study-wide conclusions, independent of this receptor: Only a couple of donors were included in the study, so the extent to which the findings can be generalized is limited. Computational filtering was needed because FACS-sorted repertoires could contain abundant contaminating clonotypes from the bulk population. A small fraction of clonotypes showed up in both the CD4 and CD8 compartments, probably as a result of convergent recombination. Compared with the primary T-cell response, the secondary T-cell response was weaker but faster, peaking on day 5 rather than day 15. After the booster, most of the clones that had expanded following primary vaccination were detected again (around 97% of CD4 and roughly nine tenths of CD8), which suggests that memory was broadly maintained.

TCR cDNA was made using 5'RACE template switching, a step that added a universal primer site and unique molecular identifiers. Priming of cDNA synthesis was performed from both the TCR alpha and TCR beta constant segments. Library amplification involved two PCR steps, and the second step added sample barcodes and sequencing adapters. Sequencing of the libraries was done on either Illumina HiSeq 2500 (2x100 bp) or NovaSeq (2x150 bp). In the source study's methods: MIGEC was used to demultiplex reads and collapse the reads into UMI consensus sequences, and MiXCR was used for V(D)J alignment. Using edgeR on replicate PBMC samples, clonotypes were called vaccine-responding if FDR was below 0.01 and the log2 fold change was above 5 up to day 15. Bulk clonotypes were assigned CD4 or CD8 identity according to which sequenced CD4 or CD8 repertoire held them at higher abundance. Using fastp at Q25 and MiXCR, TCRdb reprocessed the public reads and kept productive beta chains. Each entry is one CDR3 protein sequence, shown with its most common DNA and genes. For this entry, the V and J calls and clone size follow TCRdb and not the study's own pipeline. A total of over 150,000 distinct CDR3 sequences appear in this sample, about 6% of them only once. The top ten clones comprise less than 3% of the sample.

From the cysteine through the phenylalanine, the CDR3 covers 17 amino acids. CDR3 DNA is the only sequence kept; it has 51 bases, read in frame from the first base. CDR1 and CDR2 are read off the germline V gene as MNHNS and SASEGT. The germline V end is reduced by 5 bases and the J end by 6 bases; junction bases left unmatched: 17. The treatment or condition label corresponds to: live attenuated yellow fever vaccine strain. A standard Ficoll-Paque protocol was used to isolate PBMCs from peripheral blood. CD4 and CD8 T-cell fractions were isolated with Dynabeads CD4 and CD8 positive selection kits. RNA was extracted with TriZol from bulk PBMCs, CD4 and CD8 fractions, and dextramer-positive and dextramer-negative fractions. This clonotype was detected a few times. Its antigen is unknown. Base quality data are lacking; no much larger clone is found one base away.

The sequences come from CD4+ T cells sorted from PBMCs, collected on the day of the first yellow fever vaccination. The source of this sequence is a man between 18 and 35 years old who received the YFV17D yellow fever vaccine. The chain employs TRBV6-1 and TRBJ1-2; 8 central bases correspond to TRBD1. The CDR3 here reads CASSQTRRQGRLHGYTF. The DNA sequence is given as TGTGCCAGCAGTCAAACCCGAAGACAGGGGAGGCTTCATGGCTACACCTTC.